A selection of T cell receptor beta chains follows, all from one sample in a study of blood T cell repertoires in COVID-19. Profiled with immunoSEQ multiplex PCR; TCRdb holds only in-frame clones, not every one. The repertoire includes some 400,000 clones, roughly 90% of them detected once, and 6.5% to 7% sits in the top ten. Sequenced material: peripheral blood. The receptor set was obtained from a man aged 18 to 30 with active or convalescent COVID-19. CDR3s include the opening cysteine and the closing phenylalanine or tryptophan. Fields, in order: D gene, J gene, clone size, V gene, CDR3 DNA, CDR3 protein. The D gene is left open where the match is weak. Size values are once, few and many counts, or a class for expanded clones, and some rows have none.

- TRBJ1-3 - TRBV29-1 TGCAGCGCCGTGGGGGGTTCGAGCTCTGGAAACACCATATATTTT CSAVGGSSSGNTIYF
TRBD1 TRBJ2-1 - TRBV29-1 TGCAGCGTTGGACAGGGGGAATACAGTGAGCAGTTCTTC CSVGQGEYSEQFF
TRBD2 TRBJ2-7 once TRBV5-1 TGCGCCAGCAGCTTTTCGCTAGCGGAAGCCTACGAGCAGTACTTC CASSFSLAEAYEQYF
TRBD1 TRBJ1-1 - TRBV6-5 TGTGCCAGCAGTTATAGCAGGGGGAGGATGAACACTGAAGCTTTCTTT CASSYSRGRMNTEAFF
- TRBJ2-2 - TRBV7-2 TGTGCCAGCAGCTTAGTTGGTGCCACTAACACCGGGGAGCTGTTTTTT CASSLVGATNTGELFF
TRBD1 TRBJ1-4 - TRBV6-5 TGTGCCAGCAGACCGGGACAGAGGAATGAAAAACTGTTTTTT CASRPGQRNEKLFF
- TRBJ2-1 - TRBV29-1 TGCAGCGTTGAAGCCAGAGGACAAACAGGTTCCTACAATGAGCAGTTCTTC CSVEARGQTGSYNEQFF
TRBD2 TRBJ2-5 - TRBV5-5 TGTGCCAGCAGCCCGGGACTAGCGGGGGATAAGCAAGAGACCCAGTACTTC CASSPGLAGDKQETQYF
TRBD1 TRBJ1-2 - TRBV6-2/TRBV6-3 TGTGCCAGCAGTTACTCGACGGACAGGGGAGACTATGGCTACACCTTC CASSYSTDRGDYGYTF
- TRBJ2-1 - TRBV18 TGTGCCAGCTCACCACGGGCAGACAATGAGCAGTTCTTC CASSPRADNEQFF
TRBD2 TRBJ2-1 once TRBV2 TGTGCCAGCAGTGGGGGAGGGTTGGCGTTCTTC CASSGGGLAFF
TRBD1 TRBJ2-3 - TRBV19 TGTGCCAGTAGTGTCCGGACAGGGGGGATGAATACGCAGTATTTT CASSVRTGGMNTQYF
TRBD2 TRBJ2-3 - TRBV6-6 TGTGCCAGCAGTCATGGGACGACTAGCGGGGCGGGAGATACGCAGTATTTT CASSHGTTSGAGDTQYF
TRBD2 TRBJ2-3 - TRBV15 TGTGCCACCACAAAGGCTACTGGGACTAGGAACACAGATACGCAGTATTTT CATTKATGTRNTDTQYF
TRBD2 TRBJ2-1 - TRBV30 TGTGCCTGGTCGGCGGGAGGTAACCCCAATGAGCAGTTCTTC CAWSAGGNPNEQFF
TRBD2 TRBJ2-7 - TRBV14 TGTGCCAGCAGCCCACGACTGGCGGGGGGGTACGAGCAGTACTTC CASSPRLAGGYEQYF
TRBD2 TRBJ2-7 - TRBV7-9 TGTGCCAGCAGCTCGACTAGCGGGAGCGAGCAGTACTTC CASSSTSGSEQYF
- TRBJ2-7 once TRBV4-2 TGTGCCAGCAGCCAACTCCGGGACACATCCTACGAGCAGTACTTC CASSQLRDTSYEQYF
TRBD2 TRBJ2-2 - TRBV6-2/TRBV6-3 TGTGCCAGCAGTCGGACTAGCGGGGCAGCCGGGGAGCTGTTTTTT CASSRTSGAAGELFF
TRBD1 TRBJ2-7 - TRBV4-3 TGCGCCAGCAGCCAAGATATCGACCGACAGGGGGCCTCCGAGCAGTACTTC CASSQDIDRQGASEQYF
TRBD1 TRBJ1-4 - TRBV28 TGTGCCAGCAGTCGACAGGGGACGGGTGAAAAACTGTTTTTT CASSRQGTGEKLFF
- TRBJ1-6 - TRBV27 TGTGCCAGCAGTGTGCATGGGGCAGGGTATTCCTATAATTCACCCCTCCACTTT CASSVHGAGYSYNSPLHF
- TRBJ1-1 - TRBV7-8 TGTGCCAGCAGCCCTGGTCCACCCGGGACTTTCTTT CASSPGPPGTFF
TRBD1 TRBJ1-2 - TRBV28 TGTGCCAGCAGTTCAAGCCGGGACAGCTATGGCTACACCTTC CASSSSRDSYGYTF
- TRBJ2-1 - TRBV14 TGTGCCAGCAGCCAAGACCCGGGCTCCTACAATGAGCAGTTCTTC CASSQDPGSYNEQFF
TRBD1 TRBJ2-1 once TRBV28 TGTGCCAGCAGTCGTCGCCCGGGACAGTACAATGAGCAGTTCTTC CASSRRPGQYNEQFF
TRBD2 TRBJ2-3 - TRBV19 TGTGCCAGTAGTATATGGGCTAGCGGAAGCACAGATACGCAGTATTTT CASSIWASGSTDTQYF
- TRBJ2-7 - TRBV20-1 TGCAGCCAGCGAGTAAACTACGAGCAGTACTTC CSQRVNYEQYF
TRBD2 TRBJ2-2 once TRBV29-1 TGCAGCGCAAGGGACACCCGGACTAGCGGGAACACCGGGGAGCTGTTTTTT CSARDTRTSGNTGELFF
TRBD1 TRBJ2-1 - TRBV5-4 TGTGCCAGCAGCGACGGGACAGGGAGGGATGAGCAGTTCTTC CASSDGTGRDEQFF
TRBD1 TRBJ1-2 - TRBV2 TGTGCCAGCATTAGGAGGGGGACAGGGGTATACTATGGCTACACCTTC CASIRRGTGVYYGYTF
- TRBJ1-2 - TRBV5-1 TGCGCCAGCAGCATTGACAGAGGCTATGGCTACACCTTC CASSIDRGYGYTF
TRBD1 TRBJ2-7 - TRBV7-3 TGTGCCAGCAGCCAGTATTCACAACAGGGGTCCTACGAGCAGTACTTC CASSQYSQQGSYEQYF
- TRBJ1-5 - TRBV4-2 TGTGCCAGCAGCCCGGATGACAGAGCATATCAGCCCCAGCATTTT CASSPDDRAYQPQHF
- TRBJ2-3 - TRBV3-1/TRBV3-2 TGTGCCAGCAGCCAAATATTAGCCACAGATACGCAGTATTTT CASSQILATDTQYF
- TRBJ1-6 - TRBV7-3 TGTGCCAGCAGCTTATTGGGGGCTTATAATTCACCCCTCCACTTT CASSLLGAYNSPLHF
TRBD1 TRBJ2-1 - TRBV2 TGTGCCAGCAGTGCCTACAGGGGAGATGAGCAGTTCTTC CASSAYRGDEQFF